The T cell receptor beta chain described here comes from a study of blood T cell repertoires in COVID-19. How the authors handled the data: Reference gene primer amplification gave estimated nucleated cell counts. Clones were read by immunoSEQ multiplex PCR, and TCRdb kept only the in-frame ones, dropping some. V, J and clone size are those of that table, while D and trimming were read from the DNA. In the table there are some 270,000 clones, 80% to 90% of which are singletons. Per germline, CDR1 SNHLY and CDR2 FYNNEI. This CDR3 is 14 amino acids long. The V and J ends lost 4 bases and 6 bases, in that order; junction bases with no gene match: 5.

The clonotype comes from a woman aged 25 to 45 who had recovered from COVID-19. The sample comprised PBMCs or T cells enriched from blood (not recorded which). This chain connects TRBV2 to TRBJ2-1, with 8 bases fitting TRBD1. The CDR3 protein is CASSGRTGRNEQFF. The CDR3 bases are TGTGCCAGCAGTGGTAGGACAGGGCGCAATGAGCAGTTCTTC.